This TCR beta chain was recovered during a study of cytomegalovirus exposure and HLA in healthy donors. Study-level information: Earlier, fewer than 140 million unique TCR beta sequences were recovered from roughly 170 million T cells by an analysis. Study-wide results and limits: What a later analysis reportedly showed was that an Asian-associated ancestry cluster had fewer N-insertions than the approximately 700-donor mean. A later analysis, which compared TCR beta chains of equal frequency, found the HLA-associated ones more clonally expanded.

Concerning this clone: Its specificity is unknown.

With 60 Vbeta and 13 Jbeta primers, the PCR was carried out. Data came from immunoSEQ multiplex PCR; TCRdb stores just in-frame clones and leaves some out. The sample lists some 200,000 clones, approximately 84% occurring once. The V and J ends lost 0 bases and 0 bases, in that order; junction bases with no gene match: 13. Looked up from germline, CDR1 is SGHRS and CDR2 is YFSETQ. The CDR3 sequence is 20 residues long. This chain uses TRBV5-1 with TRBJ2-3; TRBD2 aligns across 10 bases. Sequenced input: PBMCs. The origin of this receptor is a woman aged 35 to 49 in good health and CMV-seronegative. CDR3 sequence: CASSLASWLAGDSSTDTQYF. Written as DNA, the CDR3 is TGCGCCAGCAGCTTGGCTAGTTGGCTAGCGGGGGATTCTAGCACAGATACGCAGTATTTT.